This T cell receptor (beta chain) was profiled in a study of cytomegalovirus exposure and HLA in healthy donors. About the study: Early on, a data release was issued that held 85 million to 95 million unique TCRs from HLA-typed donors.

Note on this clone: Its antigen is currently unknown.

A multiplex PCR was run with 60 Vbeta primers and 13 Jbeta primers. Generated by immunoSEQ multiplex PCR, the TCRdb table keeps only in-frame clones and is missing some. This sample has tens of thousands of clones; around 78% occur once, and the top ten carry approximately 0.56%. Broader study findings: Whilst most TCR sequences proved rare, a subset of public TCRs occurred across many donors. Relative to equally common others, HLA-associated TCR beta chains showed greater clonal expansion in a later analysis. A later analysis appeared to link common viral pathogens to several of the most significant clusters.

Losses at the gene ends were 7 bases for V and 1 base for J; bases not matched to a gene: 14. Germline V gives CDR1 SGHRS, CDR2 YFSETQ. The CDR3 has 17 amino acids. This chain uses TRBV5-1 with TRBJ2-5, with TRBD1 matching over 9 bases. The sequenced sample was PBMCs. The sequence came from a man aged 25 to 45 in good health and CMV-seronegative. The CDR3 nucleotides read TGCGCCAGCGCCTGGACCGGGACAGGGAAGACCCAAGAGACCCAGTACTTC. Its protein is CASAWTGTGKTQETQYF. Full variable domain (outside the CDR3, taken from reference TRBV5-1 and TRBJ2-5): KAGVTQTPRYLIKTRGQQVTLSCSPISGHRSVSWYQQTPGQGLQFLFEYFSETQRNKGNFPGRFSGRQFSNSRSEMNVSTLELGDSALYLCASAWTGTGKTQETQYFGPGTRLLVL.